This T cell receptor (beta chain) is drawn from a study of T cells in Graves' hyperthyroidism and ophthalmopathy. Study-level points and caveats: Most expanded thyroid clonotypes above 0.001 recurred in blood. Ophthalmopathy got predicted by the model a median approximately six months before its onset.

Using RNA transcripts as the source, TCR beta CDR3 regions were amplified. A set of HTBI primers served as the primers for a first-round RT-PCR of the TCR CDR3. Using its own MiXCR run on the multiplex PCR reads, TCRdb lists one record per CDR3 protein. The sample includes 350,000 or so distinct CDR3 sequences, roughly 17% seen only once; the top ten take around a third. This clonotype was picked up one time. Its antigen is still unknown. A much larger clone is a single base away; this may be a read error. Trimming removed 0 bases from V and 7 bases from J, with 16 bases in between. The V gene's germline CDR1 is SGHRS and CDR2 YFSETQ. This CDR3 is 15 amino acids long. Patients aged 18 to 65 with hyperthyroidism were newly diagnosed, with duration under 2 months. Clinical symptoms, serum thyroxine, TRAb, thyroid ultrasound and orbital computed tomography informed diagnoses.

The material sequenced was blood. This chain connects TRBV5-1 to TRBJ1-1, with D tentatively TRBD1 (6 bases). The TCR originated in a woman in her twenties or thirties with Graves' hyperthyroidism that later progressed to Graves' ophthalmopathy. The CDR3 spells CASSLGLGGMGEAFF. The CDR3 DNA reads as TGCGCCAGCAGCTTGGGCCTAGGGGGAATGGGTGAAGCTTTCTTT.